The 5 T cell receptor beta chains listed next were all sequenced from one sample in a study of blood T cell repertoires in COVID-19 (dated by TCRdb to 2018 to 2020). Library preparation used the immunoSEQ multiplex PCR assay. The table was pulled from immuneACCESS by TCRdb, which kept in-frame rearrangements only. Such tables lose some clones; where checked, under half of the loss comes from unresolved V genes, and the rest has no known cause. The sample yields about 260,000 clones; approximately 86% were counted once. Approximately 0.7% of the sample lies in the top ten. The sample taken for sequencing was peripheral blood. The receptors originated from a human donor in a cohort sampled during active COVID-19.

V and J are TRBV3-1 (or the pseudogene TRBV3-2) and TRBJ1-3; perhaps TRBD1 as D (5 bases). The germline V and J ends were trimmed by 1 base and 1 base, with 8 bases remaining between them. This CDR3 contains 15 residues. Germline-derived CDR1 and CDR2 are LGHDT and YNNKEL (reference sequence). CDR3 sequence: CASSQATVSGNTIYF. In nucleotides, the CDR3 is TGTGCCAGCAGCCAAGCGACAGTTTCTGGAAACACCATATATTTT.

V gene TRBV6-6 combines with J gene TRBJ1-2; no clear D gene. Trimming left V 2 bases short and J 8 bases short, with 12 bases between. The CDR3 covers 13 residues. Germline-derived CDR1 and CDR2 are MNHNY and SVGAGI (reference sequence). CDR3 nucleotide sequence: TGTGCCAGCAGTTACAAGAAGCTCGAAGGCTACACCTTC. Its translation: CASSYKKLEGYTF.

The chain employs TRBV3-1 (or the pseudogene TRBV3-2) and TRBJ1-2; 7 bases agree with TRBD1. The CDR3 has 16 amino acids. V trimming: 0 bases; J trimming: 4 bases; junction bases outside the gene matches: 8. Germline CDR1 is LGHDT and CDR2 is YNNKEL (reference sequence). The CDR3: CASSQEYRGSSYGYTF. CDR3 coding DNA: TGTGCCAGCAGCCAAGAATACAGGGGAAGCTCCTATGGCTACACCTTC.

This chain uses TRBV19 with TRBJ1-4; tentative D call: TRBD1 (6 bases). The CDR3 totals 15 residues. The V and J ends lost 4 bases and 0 bases respectively, with 9 bases between them. Per the germline V gene, CDR1 is LNHDA and CDR2 is SQIVND (reference sequence). CDR3 residues: CASSRTGSTNEKLFF. For the CDR3, the DNA is TGTGCCAGTAGTAGAACAGGGTCAACTAATGAAAAACTGTTTTTT.

The chain employs TRBV4-1 and TRBJ1-6, with unresolved D. V dropped 2 bases and J dropped 0 bases, with 11 bases sitting between them. Germline V CDR1 and CDR2: MGHRA, YSYEKL. The CDR3 has 17 amino acids. Here the CDR3 reads CASSQKLLGSYNSPLHF. For the CDR3, the DNA is TGCGCCAGCAGCCAAAAACTTCTAGGCTCCTATAATTCACCCCTCCACTTT.